This TCR beta chain stems from a study of T cell responses to AZD1222 COVID-19 vaccine. Study background: Second-dose intervals of approximately 4 or approximately 12 weeks were pooled. Study conclusions and caveats: Reports indicate that nearly half of spike-specific TCRs are directed at unmutated variant regions. CD4 TCRs associated with vaccination spanned spike, dominating at 160-218 and 743-854.

Libraries were prepared by immunoSEQ multiplex PCR; TCRdb keeps only in-frame clonotypes and omits some of them. Of about 110,000 clones in the sample, around 80% were seen once. The CDR3 has 12 residues. Trimming took 6 bases from V and 3 from J, leaving 10 bases between them. Germline lookup yields CDR1 SGHRS and CDR2 YFSETQ. This clone was observed a handful of times. Its antigen is unknown. The chain recombines TRBV5-1 with TRBJ2-7, with D uncertain. This receptor was identified in an adult in good health. The specimen comprised peripheral blood, sampled on day 0 of AZD1222 vaccination. CDR3 in amino acids: CASNLGDYEQYF. The CDR3 bases are TGCGCCAGCAATCTCGGTGACTACGAGCAGTACTTC.